The sample holds a few counts of the clone carrying this T cell receptor beta chain. Its target is unknown. V lost 1 base and J lost 0, with 15 bases in between. Germline CDR1 and CDR2: SGHTA and FQGNSA. The CDR3 has 17 residues. Isolated PBMCs totaled at least 7 million in each sample. This sample was taken from a study of blood T cells in healthy people across ages. Study observations and caveats: A strong correlation between TCR beta diversity and naive T cell percentage was seen.

Combining a sample-barcoded 5' primer with a J-beta primer mix, a second PCR ran for roughly 6 to 12 cycles. Every single cDNA molecule received a tag from a template-switch adaptor with 12 random nucleotides. Via MiXCR, TCRdb re-called the 5' RACE reads, giving one row per CDR3 protein. The sample lists hundreds of thousands of distinct CDR3 sequences, about 37% seen once, with 10% to 15% in the top ten. Specimen: blood. The rearrangement joins TRBV7-2 to TRBJ2-5, with D perhaps matching TRBD1 (5 bases). This receptor was identified in a man between 18 and 29 years old in good health. CDR3 nucleotide sequence: TGTGCCAGCAGCTTAGTAGGGGATGCGGAGTACCAAGAGACCCAGTACTTC. This sequence encodes CASSLVGDAEYQETQYF.